The clone carrying this TCR beta chain was detected many times. Its antigen is undetermined. The sample is drawn from a study of identical twins. Trimming pared 5 bases from V and 1 base from J, leaving 12 bases between. The CDR3 length is 15 residues. Germline CDR1 reads MNHNS; CDR2 reads SASEGT. Study-wide points: Potential partial confounding of zero-insertion analyses by invariant MAIT and iNKT cells was noted.

TCRdb ran MiXCR on the 5' RACE reads and lists one entry per CDR3 protein. The table includes roughly 690,000 distinct CDR3 sequences, around 6% detected once. The specimen was naive T cells sorted from blood. This sequence was found in a young man in good health. This rearrangement joins TRBV6-1 to TRBJ2-1; TRBD1 might be the D (5 bases). The CDR3 here is CASSRHQGSYNEQFF. The CDR3 region has the DNA TGTGCCAGCAGTCGCCATCAGGGATCCTACAATGAGCAGTTCTTC.